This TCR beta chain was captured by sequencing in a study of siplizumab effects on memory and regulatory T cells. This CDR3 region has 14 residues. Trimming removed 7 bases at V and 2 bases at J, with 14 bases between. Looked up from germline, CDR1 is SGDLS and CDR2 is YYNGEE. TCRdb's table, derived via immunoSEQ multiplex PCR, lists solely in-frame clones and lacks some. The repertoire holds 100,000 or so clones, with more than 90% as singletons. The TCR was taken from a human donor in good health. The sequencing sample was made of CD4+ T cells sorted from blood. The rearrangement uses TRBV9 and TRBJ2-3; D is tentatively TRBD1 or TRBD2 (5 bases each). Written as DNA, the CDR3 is TGTGCCAGCGGCGAGGGGCAGCTCACAGATACGCAGTATTTT. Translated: CASGEGQLTDTQYF.